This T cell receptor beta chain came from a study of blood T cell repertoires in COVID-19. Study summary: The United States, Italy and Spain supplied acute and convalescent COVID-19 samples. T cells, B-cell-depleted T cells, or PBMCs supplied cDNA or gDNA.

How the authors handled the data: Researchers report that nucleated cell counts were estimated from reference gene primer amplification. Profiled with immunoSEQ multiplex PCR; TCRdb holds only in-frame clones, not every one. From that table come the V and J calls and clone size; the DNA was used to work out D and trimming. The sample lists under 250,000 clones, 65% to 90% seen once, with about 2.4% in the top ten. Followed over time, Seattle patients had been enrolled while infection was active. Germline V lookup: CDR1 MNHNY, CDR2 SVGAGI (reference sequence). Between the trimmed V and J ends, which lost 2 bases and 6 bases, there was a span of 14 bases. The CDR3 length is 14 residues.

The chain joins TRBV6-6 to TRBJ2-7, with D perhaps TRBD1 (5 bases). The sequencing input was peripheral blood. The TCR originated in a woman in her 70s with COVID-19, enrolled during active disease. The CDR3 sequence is CASSYAGRASEQYF. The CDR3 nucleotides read TGTGCCAGCAGTTACGCCGGCAGGGCTAGCGAGCAGTACTTC.